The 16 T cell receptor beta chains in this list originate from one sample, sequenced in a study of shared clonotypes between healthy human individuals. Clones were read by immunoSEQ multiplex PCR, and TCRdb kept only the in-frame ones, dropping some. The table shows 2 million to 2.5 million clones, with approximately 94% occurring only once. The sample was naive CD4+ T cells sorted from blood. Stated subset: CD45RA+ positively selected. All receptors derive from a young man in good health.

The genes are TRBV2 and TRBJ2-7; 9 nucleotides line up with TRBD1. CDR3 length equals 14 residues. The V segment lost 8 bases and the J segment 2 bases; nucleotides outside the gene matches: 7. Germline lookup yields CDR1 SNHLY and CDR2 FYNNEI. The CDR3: CASGPRTGAYEQYF. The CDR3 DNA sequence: TGTGCCAGCGGCCCGAGGACAGGGGCCTACGAGCAGTACTTC.

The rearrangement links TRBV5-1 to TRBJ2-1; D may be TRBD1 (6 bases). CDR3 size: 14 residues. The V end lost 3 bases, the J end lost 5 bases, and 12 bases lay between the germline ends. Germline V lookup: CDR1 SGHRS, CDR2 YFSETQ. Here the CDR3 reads CASSSQGVNNEQFF. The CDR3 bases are TGCGCCAGCAGCTCACAGGGAGTGAACAATGAGCAGTTCTTC.

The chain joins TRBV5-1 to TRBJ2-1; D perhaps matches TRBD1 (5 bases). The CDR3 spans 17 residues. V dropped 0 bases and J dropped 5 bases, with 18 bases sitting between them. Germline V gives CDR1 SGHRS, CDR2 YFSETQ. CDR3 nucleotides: TGCGCCAGCAGCTTGGTCTTTCAGGGCATCGCAAACAATGAGCAGTTCTTC. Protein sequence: CASSLVFQGIANNEQFF.

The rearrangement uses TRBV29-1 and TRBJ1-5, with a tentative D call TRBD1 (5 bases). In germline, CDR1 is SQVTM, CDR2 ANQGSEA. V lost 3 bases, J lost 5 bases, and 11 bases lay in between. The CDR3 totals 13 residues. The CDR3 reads CSVESGSDQPQHF. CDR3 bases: TGCAGCGTTGAGTCAGGGAGCGATCAGCCCCAGCATTTT.

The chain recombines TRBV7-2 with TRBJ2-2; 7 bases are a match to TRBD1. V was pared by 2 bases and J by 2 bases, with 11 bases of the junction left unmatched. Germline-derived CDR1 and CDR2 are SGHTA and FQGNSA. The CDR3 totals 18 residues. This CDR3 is CASSLSAPTGSNTGELFF. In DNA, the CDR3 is TGTGCCAGCAGCTTAAGTGCCCCGACAGGGTCTAACACCGGGGAGCTGTTTTTT. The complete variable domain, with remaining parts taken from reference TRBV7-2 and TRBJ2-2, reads GAGVSQSPSNKVTEKGKDVELRCDPISGHTALYWYRQSLGQGLEFLIYFQGNSAPDKSGLPSDRFSAERTGGSVSTLTIQRTQQEDSAVYLCASSLSAPTGSNTGELFFGEGSRLTVL.

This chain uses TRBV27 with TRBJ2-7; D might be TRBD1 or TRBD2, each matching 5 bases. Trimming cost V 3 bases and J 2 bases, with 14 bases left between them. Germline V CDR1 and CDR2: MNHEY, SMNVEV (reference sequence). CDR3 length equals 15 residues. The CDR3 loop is CASSLAGTGTYEQYF. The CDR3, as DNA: TGTGCCAGCAGTTTGGCCGGGACGGGGACCTACGAGCAGTACTTC.

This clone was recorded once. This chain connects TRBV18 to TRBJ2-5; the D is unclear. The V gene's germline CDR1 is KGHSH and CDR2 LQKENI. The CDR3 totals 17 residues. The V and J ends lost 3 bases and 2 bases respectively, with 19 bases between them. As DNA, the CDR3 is TGTGCCAGCTCACCGAGTGGTAGGGCCCGGCGTCAAGAGACCCAGTACTTC. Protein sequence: CASSPSGRARRQETQYF.

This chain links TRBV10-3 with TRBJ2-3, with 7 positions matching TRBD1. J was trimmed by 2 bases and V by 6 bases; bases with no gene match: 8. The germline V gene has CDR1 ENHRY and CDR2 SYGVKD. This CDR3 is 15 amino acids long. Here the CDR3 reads CAIRRTGVYTDTQYF. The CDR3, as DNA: TGTGCCATCAGACGGACAGGAGTTTACACAGATACGCAGTATTTT.

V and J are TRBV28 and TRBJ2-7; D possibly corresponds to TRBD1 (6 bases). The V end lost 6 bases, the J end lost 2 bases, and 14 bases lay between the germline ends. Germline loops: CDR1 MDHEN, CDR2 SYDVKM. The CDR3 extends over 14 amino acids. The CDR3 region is CASRALQGTYEQYF. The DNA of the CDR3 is TGTGCCAGCAGGGCGCTCCAGGGGACCTACGAGCAGTACTTC.

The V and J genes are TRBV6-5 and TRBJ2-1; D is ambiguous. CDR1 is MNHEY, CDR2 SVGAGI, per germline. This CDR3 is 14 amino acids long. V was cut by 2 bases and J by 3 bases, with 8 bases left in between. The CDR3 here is CASSYVAYYNEQFF. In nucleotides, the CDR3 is TGTGCCAGCAGTTACGTGGCGTACTACAATGAGCAGTTCTTC.

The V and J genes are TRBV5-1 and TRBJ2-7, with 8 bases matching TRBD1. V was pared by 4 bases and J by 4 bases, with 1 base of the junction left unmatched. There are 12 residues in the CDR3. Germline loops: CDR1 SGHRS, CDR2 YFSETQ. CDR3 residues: CASSRDRYEQYF. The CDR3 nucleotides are TGCGCCAGCAGCCGGGACAGGTACGAGCAGTACTTC.

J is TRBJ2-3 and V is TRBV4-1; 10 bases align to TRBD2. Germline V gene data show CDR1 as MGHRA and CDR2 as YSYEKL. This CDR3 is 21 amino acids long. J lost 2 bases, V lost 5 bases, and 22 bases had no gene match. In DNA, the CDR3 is TGCGCCAGCAGCAAAAGGGCCCCCTCAGGACTAGCGGCCCTGATCACAGATACGCAGTATTTT. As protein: CASSKRAPSGLAALITDTQYF.

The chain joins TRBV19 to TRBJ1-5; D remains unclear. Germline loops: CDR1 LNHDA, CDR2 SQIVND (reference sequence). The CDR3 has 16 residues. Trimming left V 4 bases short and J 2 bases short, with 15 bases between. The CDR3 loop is CASSNPWRGGNQPQHF. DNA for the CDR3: TGTGCCAGTAGTAATCCGTGGAGAGGAGGCAATCAGCCCCAGCATTTT.

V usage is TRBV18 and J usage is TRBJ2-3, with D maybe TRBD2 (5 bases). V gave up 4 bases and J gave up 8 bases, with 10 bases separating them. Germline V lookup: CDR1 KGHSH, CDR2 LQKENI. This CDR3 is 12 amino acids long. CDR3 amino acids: CASSRDAGTQYF. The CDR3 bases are TGTGCCAGCTCACGCGACGCGGGTACGCAGTATTTT.

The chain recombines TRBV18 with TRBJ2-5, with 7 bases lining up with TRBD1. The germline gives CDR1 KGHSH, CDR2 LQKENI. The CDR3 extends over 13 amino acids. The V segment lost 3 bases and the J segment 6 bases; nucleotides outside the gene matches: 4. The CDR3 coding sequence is TGTGCCAGCTCACCGAACAGGGGTCAGACCCAGTACTTC. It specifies CASSPNRGQTQYF.

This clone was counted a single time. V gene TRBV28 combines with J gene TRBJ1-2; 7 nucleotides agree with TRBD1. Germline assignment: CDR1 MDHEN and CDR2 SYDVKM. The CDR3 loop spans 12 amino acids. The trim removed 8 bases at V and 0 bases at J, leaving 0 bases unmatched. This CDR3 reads CASGQANYGYTF. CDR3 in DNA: TGTGCCAGCGGACAGGCTAACTATGGCTACACCTTC.